This T cell receptor beta chain appears in the sequencing data of a study of T cells in Graves' hyperthyroidism and ophthalmopathy. This clonotype is medium-sized in the sample. Antigen specificity is unknown. Newly diagnosed patients aged 18 to 65 had hyperthyroidism of under 2 months' duration. Clinical symptoms, serum thyroxine and TRAb, thyroid ultrasound and orbital computed tomography together formed the diagnostic basis. The study, taken as a whole, reports: The majority of expanded thyroid clonotypes above 0.001 also appeared in blood.

RNA transcripts served as the template for amplifying TCR beta CDR3 regions. In the first-round RT-PCR of the TCR CDR3, the HTBI primer set was used. TCRdb independently ran MiXCR on the multiplex PCR reads; one entry per CDR3 protein. Here the sample spans some 350,000 distinct CDR3 sequences, approximately 20% being singletons. CDR3 length: 14 amino acids. The trim removed 4 bases at V and 1 base at J, leaving 1 base unmatched. This sequence joins TRBV12-3 or TRBV12-4 and TRBJ1-1, with TRBD1 identical over 9 bases. The sequence was obtained from a young woman with Graves' hyperthyroidism. The sample taken for sequencing was blood. The CDR3 DNA reads as TGTGCCAGCAGTTGGGACAGGGCGAACACTGAAGCTTTCTTT. It yields the protein CASSWDRANTEAFF.